These 14 T cell receptor beta chains were sequenced from one sample in a study of T cells after posttransplantation cyclophosphamide. Profiled with immunoSEQ multiplex PCR; TCRdb holds only in-frame clones, not every one. The sample shows 8,500 to 10,000 clones, 95% to 98% of them seen only once. The naive gate required viable CD3+CD4+ or CD3+CD8+ cells with CCR7+CD45RA+CD45RO-CD95-CD27+CD28+ phenotype. Material: naive CD4+ T cells sorted from PBMCs. Receptors were obtained from a woman aged 55 to 70 in good health, CMV-negative, and a related stem cell transplant donor.

The chain joins TRBV28 to TRBJ2-3; maybe TRBD2 (6 bases). Trimming shortened V by 6 bases and J by 1 base, and 11 bases separated the two germline ends. The CDR3 spans 14 residues. Germline V gives CDR1 MDHEN, CDR2 SYDVKM. The CDR3 DNA sequence: TGTGCCAGCAGCTTTGGACTACGCACAGATACGCAGTATTTT. It is translated as CASSFGLRTDTQYF.

The rearrangement joins TRBV6-6 to TRBJ1-1, with D possibly matching TRBD1 (5 bases). Germline values: CDR1 MNHNY, CDR2 SVGAGI (reference sequence). The CDR3 spans 15 residues. V was clipped by 6 bases and J by 1 base, with 15 bases between them. The CDR3 loop reads CASSRISGPNTEAFF. The CDR3 nucleotides are TGTGCCAGCAGCCGTATATCAGGGCCGAACACTGAAGCTTTCTTT.

The rearrangement links TRBV19 to TRBJ1-6; D may be TRBD1 (5 bases). The CDR3 covers 16 residues. CDR1 is LNHDA, CDR2 SQIVND, per germline (reference sequence). Trimming cost V 6 bases and J 0 bases, with 12 bases left between them. CDR3 in DNA: TGTGCCAGTAGGAGACAGTGGAGCTCCTATAATTCACCCCTCCACTTT. As protein: CASRRQWSSYNSPLHF.

The chain uses TRBV5-1 and TRBJ2-2, with TRBD1 as a possible D gene (5 bases). Between the trimmed V and J ends, which lost 1 base and 0 bases, there was a span of 10 bases. The V gene's germline CDR1 is SGHRS and CDR2 YFSETQ. CDR3 length: 16 residues. The CDR3 spells CASSLIQAANTGELFF. DNA of the CDR3: TGCGCCAGCAGCTTGATACAGGCGGCGAACACCGGGGAGCTGTTTTTT.

The chain combines TRBV29-1 with TRBJ2-2; D remains unclear. Germline V gene sequence: CDR1 SQVTM, CDR2 ANQGSEA. V was trimmed by 6 bases and J by 0 bases, leaving 11 bases between them. The CDR3 loop spans 14 amino acids. This chain's CDR3 is CSVSSQPNTGELFF. The CDR3 coding sequence is TGCAGCGTCTCTTCACAGCCGAACACCGGGGAGCTGTTTTTT.

This chain joins TRBV25-1 and TRBJ1-3, with D maybe TRBD1 (6 bases). The CDR3 consists of 15 residues. Trimming took 6 bases from V and 2 from J, leaving 14 bases between them. The germline CDR1 and CDR2 sequences are MGHDK and SYGVNS. The CDR3 spells CASRPQGFAGNTIYF. CDR3 nucleotides: TGTGCCAGCAGACCCCAGGGGTTCGCTGGAAACACCATATATTTT.

This clone was detected only once. The CDR3 DNA follows: TGTGCCAGCAGCTTAGGGTTGGCCAGAATGAACACTGAAGCTTTCTTT. It codes for CASSLGLARMNTEAFF. The chain joins TRBV11-2 to TRBJ1-1; D uncertain. Germline-derived CDR1 and CDR2 are SGHAT and FQNNGV. CDR3 length: 16 residues. Trimming left V 1 base short and J 0 bases short, with 12 bases between.

The rearrangement links TRBV19 to TRBJ1-5; D is perhaps TRBD1 (5 bases). Germline V CDR1 and CDR2: LNHDA, SQIVND (reference sequence). CDR3 length: 15 residues. V lost 2 bases and J lost 0, with 8 bases in between. The DNA for the CDR3 is TGTGCCAGTAGTATACTGGACAATAGCAATCAGCCCCAGCATTTT. Encoded protein: CASSILDNSNQPQHF.

This chain links TRBV30 with TRBJ2-2; possible D gene TRBD1, 5 bases. V lost 3 bases and J 1 base, leaving 9 bases between the germline ends. The CDR3 consists of 14 residues. The germline V gene has CDR1 GTSNPN and CDR2 SVGIG (reference sequence). CDR3 nucleotides: TGTGCCTGGAGAGGCCAGGGGAACACCGGGGAGCTGTTTTTT. Translation gives CAWRGQGNTGELFF.

The V and J genes are TRBV5-4 and TRBJ2-2, with D possibly TRBD1 on 6 matching bases. CDR3 length equals 16 residues. Germline lookup yields CDR1 SGHNT and CDR2 YYREEE (reference sequence). The germline V and J ends were trimmed by 4 bases and 1 base, with 14 bases remaining between them. The CDR3 sequence: CASSPQGRVNTGELFF. CDR3 in DNA: TGTGCCAGCAGCCCACAGGGCCGGGTGAACACCGGGGAGCTGTTTTTT.

The chain couples TRBV28 to TRBJ1-1, with D perhaps TRBD1 (5 bases). Trimming cost V 3 bases and J 3 bases, with 11 bases left between them. Germline loops: CDR1 MDHEN, CDR2 SYDVKM. The CDR3 has 14 amino acids. The CDR3 nucleotides are TGTGCCAGCAGTTTTGGGGGGAGGGACACTGAAGCTTTCTTT. This encodes CASSFGGRDTEAFF.

The chain carries TRBV11-2 and TRBJ2-5; a possible D gene is TRBD2 (6 bases). Per the germline V gene, CDR1 is SGHAT and CDR2 is FQNNGV. Trimming stripped 9 bases from V and 3 bases from J, with 14 bases between. This CDR3 is 13 amino acids long. CDR3 coding DNA: TGTGCCAGTACGACGGGAGTCGAAGAGACCCAGTACTTC. It is translated as CASTTGVEETQYF.

The J gene is TRBJ2-1, the V gene TRBV6-5, with 10 bases lining up with TRBD2. Germline assignment: CDR1 MNHEY and CDR2 SVGAGI. V lost 10 bases and J lost 6; bases outside the gene matches: 12. This CDR3 has 15 amino acids. CDR3 nucleotide sequence: TGTGCCACCCGACGAGCTAGCGGGAGTGGCAATGAGCAGTTCTTC. Its translation: CATRRASGSGNEQFF.

In its sample, this clone was seen once. The chain joins TRBV28 to TRBJ1-1; TRBD1 matches at 7 bases. Germline-derived CDR1 and CDR2 are MDHEN and SYDVKM. This CDR3 is 17 amino acids long. V lost 8 bases and J lost 0; bases outside the gene matches: 15. CDR3 nucleotide sequence: TGTGCCAGCCCTGACGACGGGACAGCTATCTTGAACACTGAAGCTTTCTTT. Encoded protein: CASPDDGTAILNTEAFF.